These T cell receptor beta chains were read from a single sample in a study of T cells in localized non-small cell lung cancer. The method was immunoSEQ multiplex PCR; TCRdb's version includes in-frame clones alone and lacks a portion of them. The sample consists of under 35,000 clones, about 91% of them appearing once. Here the sequenced sample was peripheral blood mononuclear cells, taken before any cancer treatment. These receptors all come from a female donor at least 60 years old with stage II lung adenocarcinoma. The CDR3 runs from the conserved cysteine through the conserved F or W. Each record gives: V gene, D gene, J gene, clone size, CDR3 DNA, CDR3 protein. The D gene is left open where the match is weak. Clone size, where shown, is once, few, many, or a class for clones that have expanded.

V gene: TRBV4-3; D gene: .; J gene: TRBJ1-1; clone size: .; CDR3 DNA: TGCGCCAGCAGCTTAAGGGTGGGGACCAACACTGAAGCTTTCTTT; CDR3 protein: CASSLRVGTNTEAFF
V gene: TRBV5-1; D gene: .; J gene: TRBJ1-1; clone size: .; CDR3 DNA: TGCGCCAGCAGCTTGGACAGTTTGAACACTGAAGCTTTCTTT; CDR3 protein: CASSLDSLNTEAFF
V gene: TRBV9; D gene: .; J gene: TRBJ1-1; clone size: .; CDR3 DNA: TGTGCCAGCAGCGTAGGGGGCCTCAGTGACCTGAACACTGAAGCTTTCTTT; CDR3 protein: CASSVGGLSDLNTEAFF
V gene: TRBV5-1; D gene: .; J gene: TRBJ2-5; clone size: .; CDR3 DNA: TGCGCCAGCAGCTTGTTTCAGAGAGAGACCCAGTACTTC; CDR3 protein: CASSLFQRETQYF
V gene: TRBV7-9; D gene: TRBD1; J gene: TRBJ2-2; clone size: .; CDR3 DNA: TGTGCCAGCAGCTTTATAGGGGGCTCTACCGGGGAGCTGTTTTTT; CDR3 protein: CASSFIGGSTGELFF
V gene: TRBV6-5; D gene: TRBD1; J gene: TRBJ1-1; clone size: .; CDR3 DNA: TGTGCCAGCAGGGAACAGGGGGAGACTGAAGCTTTCTTT; CDR3 protein: CASREQGETEAFF
V gene: TRBV14; D gene: TRBD1; J gene: TRBJ1-1; clone size: .; CDR3 DNA: TGTGCCAGCAGCTTACCAGGGGGTGAAGCTTTCTTT; CDR3 protein: CASSLPGGEAFF
V gene: TRBV25-1; D gene: .; J gene: TRBJ1-6; clone size: .; CDR3 DNA: TGTGCCAGCAGTGACGTCTATAATTCACCCCTCCACTTT; CDR3 protein: CASSDVYNSPLHF
V gene: TRBV27; D gene: .; J gene: TRBJ1-2; clone size: .; CDR3 DNA: TGTGCCAGCAGTTTACAGGGTCCTAACTATGGCTACACCTTC; CDR3 protein: CASSLQGPNYGYTF
V gene: TRBV5-1; D gene: TRBD2; J gene: TRBJ2-1; clone size: .; CDR3 DNA: TGCGCCAGCAGCTTCCCATCGGGACTAGTTGGCAATGAGCAGTTCTTC; CDR3 protein: CASSFPSGLVGNEQFF
V gene: TRBV5-1; D gene: .; J gene: TRBJ2-2; clone size: .; CDR3 DNA: TGCGCCAGCAGCTTGGCCCGGACAGCCACCGGGGAGCTGTTTTTT; CDR3 protein: CASSLARTATGELFF
V gene: TRBV13; D gene: TRBD1; J gene: TRBJ2-7; clone size: .; CDR3 DNA: TGTGCCAGCAGCCCAGGGGGCCAGGGTAGGAGCTACGAGCAGTACTTC; CDR3 protein: CASSPGGQGRSYEQYF
V gene: TRBV7-2; D gene: TRBD1; J gene: TRBJ1-5; clone size: .; CDR3 DNA: TGTGCCAGCAGCCAAGCGCCGAACAGGGGAGCTCAGCCCCAGCATTTT; CDR3 protein: CASSQAPNRGAQPQHF
V gene: TRBV4-2; D gene: .; J gene: TRBJ2-7; clone size: .; CDR3 DNA: TGTGCCAGCAGCCAAGCACTTAGAACCTACGAGCAGTACTTC; CDR3 protein: CASSQALRTYEQYF
V gene: TRBV7-2; D gene: .; J gene: TRBJ1-3; clone size: .; CDR3 DNA: TGTGCCAGCAGCCTCTCTGGAAACACCATATATTTT; CDR3 protein: CASSLSGNTIYF
V gene: TRBV28; D gene: .; J gene: TRBJ1-3; clone size: .; CDR3 DNA: TGTGCCAGCAGTCCTACGCTTTCTGGAAACACCATATATTTT; CDR3 protein: CASSPTLSGNTIYF
V gene: TRBV30; D gene: TRBD1; J gene: TRBJ1-2; clone size: .; CDR3 DNA: TGTGCCTGGAGCCCGGGACAGCCATCAAGTGGCTACACCTTC; CDR3 protein: CAWSPGQPSSGYTF
V gene: TRBV11-3; D gene: .; J gene: TRBJ2-1; clone size: .; CDR3 DNA: TGTGCCAGCAGCTTAGACAGGTCCCCTGGACGAGAGCAGTTCTTC; CDR3 protein: CASSLDRSPGREQFF
V gene: TRBV6-4; D gene: TRBD1; J gene: TRBJ2-1; clone size: .; CDR3 DNA: TGTGCCAGCGCAAAGGACAGGGGGCTCTACAATGAGCAGTTCTTC; CDR3 protein: CASAKDRGLYNEQFF
V gene: TRBV11-3; D gene: TRBD1; J gene: TRBJ1-1; clone size: few; CDR3 DNA: TGTGCCAGCAGCTTAGGGAGGACAGGGAAAGCTTTCTTT; CDR3 protein: CASSLGRTGKAFF
V gene: TRBV10-1; D gene: TRBD2; J gene: TRBJ2-7; clone size: .; CDR3 DNA: TGCGCCAGCAGTCCCCTCGCGGGAGGGCCCTACGAGCAGTACTTC; CDR3 protein: CASSPLAGGPYEQYF
V gene: TRBV5-1; D gene: TRBD2; J gene: TRBJ2-3; clone size: .; CDR3 DNA: TGCGCCTCACTACGGGGGGGTAGCACAGATACGCAGTATTTT; CDR3 protein: CASLRGGSTDTQYF
V gene: TRBV30; D gene: .; J gene: TRBJ1-1; clone size: few; CDR3 DNA: TGTGCCTGGGCCGGGACACGCAGCATGAACACTGAAGCTTTCTTT; CDR3 protein: CAWAGTRSMNTEAFF
V gene: TRBV27; D gene: .; J gene: TRBJ2-1; clone size: once; CDR3 DNA: TGTGCCACCGCGAAGAGCTCCTACAATGAGCAGTTCTTC; CDR3 protein: CATAKSSYNEQFF
V gene: TRBV9; D gene: .; J gene: TRBJ2-1; clone size: .; CDR3 DNA: TGTGCCAGCAGCCCGGTGGTAGGCAATGAGCAGTTCTTC; CDR3 protein: CASSPVVGNEQFF
V gene: TRBV7-9; D gene: TRBD2; J gene: TRBJ2-1; clone size: once; CDR3 DNA: TGTGCCAGCAGCGTTACTAGCGGGAGGGCCAATGAGCAGTTCTTC; CDR3 protein: CASSVTSGRANEQFF
V gene: TRBV5-1; D gene: .; J gene: TRBJ1-2; clone size: medium-sized; CDR3 DNA: TGCGCCAGCAGCTTGGAAGGGCTCGCCTCTGGCTACACCTTC; CDR3 protein: CASSLEGLASGYTF
V gene: TRBV28; D gene: TRBD1; J gene: TRBJ1-5; clone size: .; CDR3 DNA: TGTGCCAGCAGTTCCGGACAGGGCAATCAGCCCCAGCATTTT; CDR3 protein: CASSSGQGNQPQHF
V gene: TRBV5-1; D gene: TRBD1; J gene: TRBJ1-5; clone size: .; CDR3 DNA: TGCGCCAGCAGCCCAGATGGACAGGTCAATCAGCCCCAGCATTTT; CDR3 protein: CASSPDGQVNQPQHF
V gene: TRBV28; D gene: .; J gene: TRBJ1-6; clone size: .; CDR3 DNA: TGTGCCAGCAGACTGCGACCGGGACGGGATAATTCACCCCTCCACTTT; CDR3 protein: CASRLRPGRDNSPLHF
V gene: TRBV11-3; D gene: .; J gene: TRBJ2-7; clone size: .; CDR3 DNA: TGTGCCAGCAGCTTAGGGCGGAACTCCTACGAGCAGTACTTC; CDR3 protein: CASSLGRNSYEQYF
V gene: TRBV6-5; D gene: .; J gene: TRBJ1-2; clone size: .; CDR3 DNA: TGTGCCACCAATCGGGACGGCTATGGCTACACCTTC; CDR3 protein: CATNRDGYGYTF
V gene: TRBV6-1; D gene: .; J gene: TRBJ1-3; clone size: once; CDR3 DNA: TGTGCCAGCAGTGATGGTTCCCAGGGTACGGGAAACACCATATATTTT; CDR3 protein: CASSDGSQGTGNTIYF
V gene: TRBV14; D gene: .; J gene: TRBJ2-1; clone size: .; CDR3 DNA: TGTGCCAGCAGCCAATTAAACGGCTACAATGAGCAGTTCTTC; CDR3 protein: CASSQLNGYNEQFF
V gene: TRBV7-8; D gene: TRBD1; J gene: TRBJ2-2; clone size: .; CDR3 DNA: TGTGCCAGCAGGGCGAAAACGGGACAGACCACCGGGGAGCTGTTTTTT; CDR3 protein: CASRAKTGQTTGELFF
V gene: TRBV4-1; D gene: .; J gene: TRBJ2-3; clone size: .; CDR3 DNA: TGCGCCAGCAGCCAAGTTATGGCTCAGCCCCAGTATTTT; CDR3 protein: CASSQVMAQPQYF
V gene: TRBV21-1; D gene: .; J gene: TRBJ2-1; clone size: .; CDR3 DNA: TGTGCCAGCAGCAAATGGGGTAGGACTAGCGGGGAGCAGTTCTTC; CDR3 protein: CASSKWGRTSGEQFF
V gene: TRBV7-2; D gene: .; J gene: TRBJ1-6; clone size: .; CDR3 DNA: TGTGCCAGCAGCTTAGGGGCACAGTCCCACTTT; CDR3 protein: CASSLGAQSHF
V gene: TRBV5-1; D gene: .; J gene: TRBJ1-5; clone size: .; CDR3 DNA: TGCGCCAGCAGCCCCGGGGCCGGACTTAATCAGCCCCAGCATTTT; CDR3 protein: CASSPGAGLNQPQHF
V gene: TRBV7-9; D gene: TRBD1; J gene: TRBJ1-2; clone size: .; CDR3 DNA: TGTGCCAGCAGCGACGCCGGGACAGGCGACTATGGCTACACCTTC; CDR3 protein: CASSDAGTGDYGYTF
V gene: TRBV7-2; D gene: .; J gene: TRBJ1-5; clone size: .; CDR3 DNA: TGTGCCAGCAGCTTAGAGTTGGGGAACAATCAGCCCCAGCATTTT; CDR3 protein: CASSLELGNNQPQHF
V gene: TRBV5-5; D gene: .; J gene: TRBJ2-1; clone size: .; CDR3 DNA: TGTGCCAGCAGCTTGGCTGGGCCCGAAAACTACAATGAGCAGTTCTTC; CDR3 protein: CASSLAGPENYNEQFF
V gene: TRBV30; D gene: TRBD1; J gene: TRBJ1-5; clone size: .; CDR3 DNA: TGTGCCTGGAGTCCGGGGGCAGGGGGCGGGGAGCCCCAGCATTTT; CDR3 protein: CAWSPGAGGGEPQHF
V gene: TRBV6-5; D gene: .; J gene: TRBJ1-1; clone size: .; CDR3 DNA: TGTGCCAGCTTGGGTGGGACTGAAGCTTTCTTT; CDR3 protein: CASLGGTEAFF
V gene: TRBV5-1; D gene: .; J gene: TRBJ1-4; clone size: .; CDR3 DNA: TGCGCCAGCAGCCCGCTGATGGGAAATGAAAAACTGTTTTTT; CDR3 protein: CASSPLMGNEKLFF
V gene: TRBV25-1; D gene: .; J gene: TRBJ1-1; clone size: .; CDR3 DNA: TGTGCCAGCAGCCAGTGGGGCACAGCGGTGGAAATGAACACTGAAGCTTTCTTT; CDR3 protein: CASSQWGTAVEMNTEAFF
V gene: TRBV14; D gene: .; J gene: TRBJ2-1; clone size: .; CDR3 DNA: TGTGCCAGCAGCCAAGATCGACAATGGGCGGTTGAGCAGTTCTTC; CDR3 protein: CASSQDRQWAVEQFF
V gene: TRBV7-9; D gene: .; J gene: TRBJ1-1; clone size: .; CDR3 DNA: TGTGCCAGCAGCTCGGGAGGAGCAGTGGACACTGAAGCTTTCTTT; CDR3 protein: CASSSGGAVDTEAFF
V gene: TRBV6-1; D gene: .; J gene: TRBJ2-3; clone size: .; CDR3 DNA: TGTGCCAGCAAGCAGCAGGGGGGAGATACGCAGTATTTT; CDR3 protein: CASKQQGGDTQYF
V gene: TRBV6-5; D gene: .; J gene: TRBJ2-7; clone size: few; CDR3 DNA: TGTGCCAGCAGTTACGGGGCAGGACCTACCTACGAGCAGTACTTC; CDR3 protein: CASSYGAGPTYEQYF